A single sample gave rise to the 11 T cell receptor beta chains below, sequenced in a study of blood T cell repertoires in COVID-19. Assay: immunoSEQ multiplex PCR; the TCRdb copy retains only in-frame clones and omits some. The table has about 180,000 clones, under 85% seen once. The sample comprised peripheral blood. Every receptor here comes from a human donor in a cohort sampled during active COVID-19.

The chain recombines TRBV29-1 with TRBJ2-7; D gene unclear. Germline V lookup: CDR1 SQVTM, CDR2 ANQGSEA. V was clipped by 4 bases and J by 4 bases, with 5 bases between them. The CDR3 spans 10 residues. The CDR3 spells CSVVSYEQYF. The CDR3 DNA is TGCAGCGTTGTTTCTTACGAGCAGTACTTC.

The V gene is TRBV5-4, the J gene TRBJ2-5; no clear D gene. Trimming removed 0 bases at V and 5 bases at J, with 11 bases between. Germline V lookup: CDR1 SGHNT, CDR2 YYREEE (reference sequence). This CDR3 has 14 amino acids. The CDR3 protein is CASSLGRGRETQYF. The CDR3 DNA reads TGTGCCAGCAGCTTGGGACGAGGTAGGGAGACCCAGTACTTC.

The J gene is TRBJ1-2, the V gene TRBV18; possible D gene TRBD1, 5 bases. Trimming took off 0 bases at V and 4 bases at J, with 18 bases between the two ends. Germline V lookup: CDR1 KGHSH, CDR2 LQKENI. The CDR3 is made up of 17 amino acids. The CDR3 DNA sequence: TGTGCCAGCTCACCACCGGGGCTGTCTGCTGGGATCTATGGCTACACCTTC. It is translated as CASSPPGLSAGIYGYTF.

This chain joins TRBV2 and TRBJ1-3; D not certain. CDR1 is SNHLY and CDR2 is FYNNEI in the germline V gene. There are 14 residues in the CDR3. V lost 2 bases to trimming and J lost 0 bases, with 5 bases between them. Written as DNA, the CDR3 is TGTGCCAGCAGTGAACCTAACTCTGGAAACACCATATATTTT. This encodes CASSEPNSGNTIYF.

The chain carries TRBV5-6 and TRBJ2-1; D may be TRBD1 (5 bases). This CDR3 is built from 15 residues. Trimming took off 1 base at V and 8 bases at J, with 16 bases between the two ends. Germline values: CDR1 SGHDT, CDR2 YYEEEE. The CDR3 spells CASSLPGRVKDEQFF. As DNA, the CDR3 is TGTGCCAGCAGCTTGCCCGGCAGGGTAAAGGATGAGCAGTTCTTC.

This clone was found a few times. The chain employs TRBV19 and TRBJ1-6; the match to TRBD1 covers 7 bases. Germline-derived CDR1 and CDR2 are LNHDA and SQIVND (reference sequence). This CDR3 contains 15 residues. Trimming cost V 3 bases and J 7 bases; bases outside gene matches: 6. CDR3 bases: TGTGCCAGTAGTATTAGGGGGCCTTCGAATTCACCCCTCCACTTT. Its translation is CASSIRGPSNSPLHF.

This clone appeared once. This sequence joins TRBV15 and TRBJ2-5, with TRBD2 matching over 12 bases. After removal of 1 base from V and 4 bases from J, the junction contained 16 bases not matched to a gene. The CDR3 runs 20 residues. Germline V gene lookup returns CDR1 LNHNV and CDR2 YYDKDF (reference sequence). CDR3 amino acids: CATSRVTSGGGYTKGETQYF. Written as DNA, the CDR3 is TGTGCCACCAGCAGAGTGACTAGCGGGGGAGGTTATACAAAAGGAGAGACCCAGTACTTC.

This chain joins TRBV7-8 and TRBJ1-2; 8 nucleotides match TRBD1. V gave up 5 bases and J gave up 0 bases; unmatched junction bases: 11. CDR1 SGHVS and CDR2 FQNEAQ come from the germline V gene. This CDR3 is built from 17 residues. CDR3 DNA: TGTGCCAGCAGCCAATTCCCGGGACAGGCATCTAACTATGGCTACACCTTC. It specifies CASSQFPGQASNYGYTF.

V and J are TRBV10-1 and TRBJ1-2; D possibly corresponds to TRBD1 (5 bases). Trimming left V 5 bases short and J 4 bases short, with 11 bases between. Germline values: CDR1 WNHNN, CDR2 SYGVQD (reference sequence). This CDR3 is 13 amino acids long. The CDR3 DNA is TGCGCCAGCAGTTCCGGGACTCCCTATGGCTACACCTTC. The encoded protein is CASSSGTPYGYTF.

V gene TRBV18 combines with J gene TRBJ2-3; 7 bases fit TRBD2. This CDR3 has 15 amino acids. The trim removed 6 bases at V and 0 bases at J, leaving 6 bases unmatched. CDR1 is KGHSH, CDR2 LQKENI, per germline. The CDR3 sequence: CASSPERGSTDTQYF. CDR3 DNA: TGTGCCAGCTCGCCCGAGCGGGGTAGCACAGATACGCAGTATTTT.

The genes are TRBV5-6 and TRBJ2-7; perhaps TRBD2 as D (6 bases). The CDR3 sequence is 13 residues long. Trimming removed 2 bases from V and 6 bases from J, with 12 bases in between. CDR1 SGHDT and CDR2 YYEEEE come from the germline V gene. The CDR3, as DNA: TGTGCCAGCAGCTTCGGGACTCAGATCGAGCAGTACTTC. It is translated as CASSFGTQIEQYF.